This T cell receptor beta chain came from a study of blood T cell repertoires in COVID-19. Study background: PBMCs, B-cell-depleted T cells, or T cells were the source of the cDNA or gDNA that made up the material.

Original methodology: It was from reference gene primer amplification that nucleated cell counts were estimated. Data came from immunoSEQ multiplex PCR; TCRdb stores just in-frame clones and leaves some out. V, J and clone size are those of that table, while D and trimming were read from the DNA. The sample contains hundreds of thousands of clones, more than 70% of which appear only once. The Seattle patients, enrolled during active infection, were followed longitudinally. The specimen was peripheral blood. This clonotype originated in a woman older than 75 with COVID-19, enrolled during active disease.

The CDR3: CASSHTQGLLFQPQHF. In DNA form, the CDR3 reads TGTGCCAGTAGTCACACACAGGGATTATTGTTTCAGCCCCAGCATTTT. This chain joins TRBV19 and TRBJ1-5, with TRBD1 as a possible D gene (6 bases). The germline V and J ends were trimmed by 5 bases and 6 bases, with 20 bases remaining between them. Germline loops: CDR1 LNHDA, CDR2 SQIVND (reference sequence). This CDR3 comprises 16 residues.